This T cell receptor (beta chain) was found in a study of T cells in Graves' hyperthyroidism and ophthalmopathy. Clinical symptoms, serum thyroxine, TRAb, thyroid ultrasound and orbital computed tomography informed diagnoses. Cells are PBMCs isolated from roughly 9.3 ml of fresh blood. CDR1 is MNHEY and CDR2 is SVGAGI in the germline V gene. Germline trimming cut 5 bases from V and 7 bases from J; bases unmatched to any gene: 8. The CDR3 has 14 residues. Amplification targeted TCR beta CDR3 regions from RNA transcripts. In the first-round RT-PCR of the TCR CDR3, the HTBI primer set was used. TCRdb independently ran MiXCR on the multiplex PCR reads; one entry per CDR3 protein. The sample yields 350,000 to 400,000 distinct CDR3 sequences, around 14% seen once.

Material: blood. The TCR originated in a woman aged 25 to 39 with Graves' hyperthyroidism. The J gene is TRBJ1-2, the V gene TRBV6-5; 9 positions match TRBD1. CDR3 coding DNA: TGTGCCAGCAGTCACACCGGGACAGGGCTTGGCTACACCTTC. Protein sequence: CASSHTGTGLGYTF.